This T cell receptor beta chain was profiled in a study of T-cell reconstitution after alpha-beta-depleted transplantation in children (dated by TCRdb to about 2016). Regarding the research as a whole: Using TCR repertoire profiling, the study followed T-cell immune reconstitution in a quantitative way in children after TCRalphabeta/CD19-depleted allogeneic hematopoietic cell transplantation.

This clonotype was seen at least ten times. Its cognate antigen has yet to be identified. Base qualities are not at hand, and no much larger clone is one base apart. The library was generated by PCR. The sample was run on an Illumina HiSeq 2500. To normalize quantification of the TCRbeta repertoire, the TCR libraries were built with molecular barcoding that relied on unique molecular identifiers. TCRdb reprocessing: public reads trimmed at Q25 with fastp, clones called with MiXCR, in-frame beta chains kept. Each record represents a unique CDR3 protein, reported with the most common genes and DNA among its rows. For this sample there are roughly 200,000 distinct CDR3 sequences; roughly 7.5% appear just once. The biggest ten clones account for 3% of the sample. Reading from cysteine to phenylalanine, the CDR3 counts 15 amino acids. Only the CDR3 part of the read is kept: 45 bases, read in frame from the first base. The germline V gene yields SGDLS for CDR1 and YYNGEE for CDR2. Trimming costs V 1 base and J 0 bases, and their ends lie 9 bases apart.

The receptor comes from a human donor who donated a stem cell graft to a child with Wiskott-Aldrich syndrome. The receptor chain draws on TRBV9 and TRBJ2-3, with the D gene call left open. This specimen consisted of PBMCs from the stem cell graft donor, obtained from the stem cell graft. The bases are TGTGCCAGCAGCGTATTCAGATCCAGCACAGATACGCAGTATTTT. Translated, this gives CASSVFRSSTDTQYF.